The 19 T cell receptor beta chains below were found in one sample sequenced in a study of early T cells in non-severe SARS-CoV-2 infection. MiXCR, run by TCRdb on the 5' RACE reads, gives a single entry per CDR3 protein. The sample lists 30,000 to 35,000 distinct CDR3 sequences; roughly 5% were seen once. The specimen was whole blood. The receptors come from an adult who was a healthcare worker with PCR-confirmed SARS-CoV-2 infection or an uninfected control (not recorded which).

This clonotype was observed many times. The rearrangement links TRBV29-1 to TRBJ2-1, with D maybe TRBD2 (5 bases). This CDR3 is 13 amino acids long. Trimming pared 7 bases from V and 4 bases from J, leaving 14 bases between. Germline assignment: CDR1 SQVTM and CDR2 ANQGSEA. The CDR3 region has the DNA TGCAGCGCTACTCGAGCGGATTACAATGAGCAGTTCTTC. Its translation: CSATRADYNEQFF.

The sample holds many counts of this clonotype. This chain's CDR3 is CASSLRASGNNEQFF. The DNA for the CDR3 is TGTGCCAGCAGCCTCCGGGCTAGCGGGAACAATGAGCAGTTCTTC. The chain joins TRBV3-1 to TRBJ2-1, with 9 bases fitting TRBD2. The CDR3 runs to 15 residues. V lost 4 bases, J lost 5 bases, and 6 bases stayed unmatched. Germline lookup yields CDR1 LGHDT and CDR2 YNNKEL (reference sequence).

This clonotype was recorded at least ten times. The gene calls are TRBV19 and TRBJ2-1, with TRBD2 as a possible D gene (5 bases). The germline V and J ends were trimmed by 6 bases and 0 bases, with 12 bases remaining between them. The CDR3 extends over 15 amino acids. Germline V gene sequence: CDR1 LNHDA, CDR2 SQIVND (reference sequence). This chain's CDR3 is CASRVRGSSYNEQFF. Written as DNA, the CDR3 is TGTGCCAGTAGGGTCCGGGGTAGCTCCTACAATGAGCAGTTCTTC. Using reference TRBV19 and TRBJ2-1 for the parts outside the CDR3, the full variable domain is DGGITQSPKYLFRKEGQNVTLSCEQNLNHDAMYWYRQDPGQGLRLIYYSQIVNDFQKGDIAEGYSVSREKKESFPLTVTSAQKNPTAFYLCASRVRGSSYNEQFFGPGTRLTVL.

This clonotype came up many times. In DNA form, the CDR3 reads TGTGCCAGCAGTGAAATCGGAACCCGTCGCGATGAGCAGTTCTTC. This encodes CASSEIGTRRDEQFF. The chain has TRBV6-1 and TRBJ2-1; D not resolved. In germline, CDR1 is MNHNS, CDR2 SASEGT. Trimming removed 2 bases from V and 8 bases from J, with 16 bases in between. The CDR3 runs 15 residues.

Details on this clonotype: A much larger clone lies a single base off, so this may be a read error. V and J are TRBV3-1 and TRBJ1-3; no reliable D call. The length of the CDR3 is 17 residues. Germline assignment: CDR1 LGHDT and CDR2 YNNKEL (reference sequence). The CDR3 reads CASRNHAAEQSENTIYF. CDR3 DNA sequence: TGTGCCAGCAGAAACCATGCCGCGGAACAGTCTGAAAACACCATATATTTT.

This clonotype was observed at least ten times. The chain carries TRBV2 and TRBJ1-5, with no clear D. Germline CDR1 is SNHLY and CDR2 is FYNNEI. V was pared by 6 bases and J by 9 bases, with 12 bases between. This CDR3 has 12 residues. The CDR3 region has the DNA TGTGCCAGCAGCGTCAGGAGGGCGCCCCAGCATTTT. This codes for CASSVRRAPQHF.

This clonotype was counted many times. V and J are TRBV12-3 or TRBV12-4 and TRBJ2-3, with D unclear. Trimming stripped 5 bases from V and 0 bases from J, with 9 bases between. This CDR3 region has 14 residues. CDR3 in DNA: TGTGCCAGCAGTGGGTTAGGGAGCACAGATACGCAGTATTTT. The encoded protein is CASSGLGSTDTQYF.

At least ten counts were recorded for this clonotype. The V gene is TRBV5-1, the J gene TRBJ1-2; a weak D match, TRBD1 (5 bases). The CDR3 has 12 residues. Germline CDR1 SGHRS, CDR2 YFSETQ. V lost 0 bases and J 8 bases, leaving 8 bases between the germline ends. CDR3 loop: CASSLAGWGYTF. The CDR3 nucleotides read TGCGCCAGCAGCTTGGCAGGGTGGGGCTACACCTTC.

The table lists this clonotype with many counts. The chain couples TRBV11-2 to TRBJ1-1; 7 bases are a match to TRBD1. The CDR3 length is 14 residues. CDR1 SGHAT and CDR2 FQNNGV come from the germline V gene. After removal of 4 bases from V and 5 bases from J, the junction contained 7 bases not matched to a gene. The CDR3 loop is CASSSYRGGTEAFF. The CDR3 nucleotides read TGTGCCAGCAGCTCCTACAGGGGTGGGACTGAAGCTTTCTTT.

This clonotype was seen ten or more times. The chain is built from TRBV21-1 and TRBJ1-1; no DNA check was done on the table's D call, TRBD1. TRBV21-1 is noted as a pseudogene. CDR3 length: 12 amino acids. DNA for the CDR3: TGTGCCAGCAGCAAAGAAGTGAAGGGGCCTTTCTTT. Amino acid sequence: CASSKEVKGPFF.

The chain joins TRBV28 to TRBJ2-7; D call uncertain. Germline lookup yields CDR1 MDHEN and CDR2 SYDVKM. The CDR3 loop spans 14 amino acids. V lost 7 bases to trimming and J lost 3 bases, with 16 bases between them. CDR3 DNA sequence: TGTGCCAGCACTTCTCACGAGGTCTTCTACGAGCAGTACTTC. Its protein is CASTSHEVFYEQYF.

This clonotype has more than one count but fewer than ten. The CDR3 DNA sequence: TGTGCCAGCAGCTCTGGACAGGGGATAGCCGGGGAGCTGTTTTTT. It encodes CASSSGQGIAGELFF. This chain links TRBV11-1 with TRBJ2-2; 9 bases line up with TRBD1. The CDR3 consists of 15 residues. CDR1 is SGHAT and CDR2 is FQDESV in the germline V gene (reference sequence). V gave up 4 bases and J gave up 6 bases; unmatched junction bases: 6.

This clonotype turned up a few times. This rearrangement joins TRBV2 to TRBJ2-7; no clear D gene. The CDR3 contains 13 residues. V lost 1 base and J lost 6, with 10 bases in between. Germline loops: CDR1 SNHLY, CDR2 FYNNEI. Here the CDR3 reads CASSEGPVREQYF. The CDR3 DNA reads as TGTGCCAGCAGTGAAGGCCCCGTGCGCGAGCAGTACTTC.

This clonotype was found many times. The chain has TRBV7-9 and TRBJ2-3; D is uncertain. The CDR3 loop spans 16 amino acids. CDR1 and CDR2 from the germline V gene are SEHNR and FQNEAQ (reference sequence). Trimming removed 4 bases from V and 0 bases from J, with 14 bases in between. The CDR3 DNA is TGTGCCAGCAGCTCCAGGCGGATAACGAGCACAGATACGCAGTATTTT. This translates into CASSSRRITSTDTQYF.

In its sample, this clonotype was seen many times. This chain joins TRBV28 and TRBJ1-2; maybe TRBD1 (5 bases). Germline V CDR1 and CDR2: MDHEN, SYDVKM. V lost 5 bases and J lost 1, with 17 bases in between. The CDR3 totals 16 residues. CDR3 loop: CASSTLGGMDNYGYTF. The DNA of the CDR3 is TGTGCCAGCAGTACGTTGGGGGGGATGGATAACTATGGCTACACCTTC.

This clonotype was detected a few times. CDR3 sequence reads: CASSSGPLGTQYF. CDR3 nucleotides: TGTGCCAGCAGCTCTGGACCGCTTGGGACCCAGTACTTC. The chain joins TRBV11-3 to TRBJ2-5, with D unresolved. In germline, CDR1 is SGHNT, CDR2 YENEEA. The V gene lost 4 bases and the J gene lost 7 bases, with 13 bases spanning the gap. This CDR3 has 13 residues. The full variable domain, with the rest looked up from reference TRBV11-3 and TRBJ2-5, is EAGVVQSPRYKIIEKKQPVAFWCNPISGHNTLYWYLQNLGQGPELLIRYENEEAVDDSQLPKDRFSAERLKGVDSTLKIQPAELGDSAVYLCASSSGPLGTQYFGPGTRLLVL.

There are many counts of this clonotype. This chain joins TRBV3-1 and TRBJ2-1; no firm D call. Germline lookup yields CDR1 LGHDT and CDR2 YNNKEL (reference sequence). The CDR3 runs 13 residues. The V end was cut by 0 bases, the J end by 5 bases, with 5 bases between. The DNA for the CDR3 is TGTGCCAGCAGCCAAGATCGCCACAATGAGCAGTTCTTC. Its translation: CASSQDRHNEQFF.

At least ten counts were recorded for this clonotype. The V and J genes are TRBV18 and TRBJ1-5; D might be TRBD1 (5 bases). Germline lookup yields CDR1 KGHSH and CDR2 LQKENI. The length of the CDR3 is 15 residues. V was clipped by 1 base and J by 9 bases, with 16 bases between them. CDR3 sequence reads: CASSPQVGGDGPQHF. The CDR3 DNA reads TGTGCCAGCTCACCACAAGTGGGAGGGGATGGGCCCCAGCATTTT.

This clonotype was recorded many times. The chain uses TRBV6-4 and TRBJ1-4, with 7 bases identical to TRBD1. This CDR3 is 14 amino acids long. Germline loops: CDR1 MRHNA, CDR2 SNTAGT. V was pared by 7 bases and J by 2 bases, with 4 bases of the junction left unmatched. For the CDR3, the DNA is TGTGCCAGCAATACGGGACAGACTAATGAAAAACTGTTTTTT. Translating it yields CASNTGQTNEKLFF.